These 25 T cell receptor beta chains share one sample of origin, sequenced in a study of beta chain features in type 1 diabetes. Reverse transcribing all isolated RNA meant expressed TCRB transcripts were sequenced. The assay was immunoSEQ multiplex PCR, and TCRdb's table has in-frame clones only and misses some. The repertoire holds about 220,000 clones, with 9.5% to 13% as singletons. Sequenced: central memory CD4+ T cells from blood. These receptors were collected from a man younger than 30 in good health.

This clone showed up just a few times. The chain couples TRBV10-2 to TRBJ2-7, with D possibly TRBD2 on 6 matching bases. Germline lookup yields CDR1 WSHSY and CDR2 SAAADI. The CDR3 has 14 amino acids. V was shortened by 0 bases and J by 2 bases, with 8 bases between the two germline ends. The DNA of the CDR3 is TGCGCCAGCAGTGAGTCGGGGGGTCCCTACGAGCAGTACTTC. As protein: CASSESGGPYEQYF.

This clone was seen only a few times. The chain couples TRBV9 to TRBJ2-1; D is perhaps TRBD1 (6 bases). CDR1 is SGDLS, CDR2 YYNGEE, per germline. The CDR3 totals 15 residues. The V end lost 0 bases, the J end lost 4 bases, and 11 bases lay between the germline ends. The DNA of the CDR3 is TGTGCCAGCAGCGTAGTCCCAGGGGAATACAATGAGCAGTTCTTC. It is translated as CASSVVPGEYNEQFF.

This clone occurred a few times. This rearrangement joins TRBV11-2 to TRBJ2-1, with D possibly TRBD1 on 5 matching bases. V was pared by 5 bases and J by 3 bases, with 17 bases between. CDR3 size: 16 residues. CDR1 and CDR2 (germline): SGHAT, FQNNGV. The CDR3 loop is CASSLGAGRHYNEQFF. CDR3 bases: TGTGCCAGCAGCCTAGGGGCAGGGCGACACTACAATGAGCAGTTCTTC.

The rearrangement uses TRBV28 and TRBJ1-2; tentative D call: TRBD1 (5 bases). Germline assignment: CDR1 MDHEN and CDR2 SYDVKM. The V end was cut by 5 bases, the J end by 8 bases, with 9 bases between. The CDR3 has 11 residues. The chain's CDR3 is CASSRTRGYTF. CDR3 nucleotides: TGTGCCAGCAGTCGGACACGCGGCTACACCTTC.

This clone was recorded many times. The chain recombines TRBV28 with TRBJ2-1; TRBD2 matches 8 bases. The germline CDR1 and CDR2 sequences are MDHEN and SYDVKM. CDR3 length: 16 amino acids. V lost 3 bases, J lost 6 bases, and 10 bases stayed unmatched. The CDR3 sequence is CASSFSSSGRGNEQFF. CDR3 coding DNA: TGTGCCAGCAGTTTTTCCTCCAGCGGGAGAGGCAATGAGCAGTTCTTC.

Written as DNA, the CDR3 is TGTGCCTGGAAACTAGCGGGAGGGCTCCCCAAAAACATTCAGTACTTC. Amino acid sequence: CAWKLAGGLPKNIQYF. The chain combines TRBV30 with TRBJ2-4, with TRBD2 matching over 13 bases. V was clipped by 4 bases and J by 2 bases; unmatched bases: 5. This CDR3 is 16 amino acids long. Germline CDR1 is GTSNPN and CDR2 is SVGIG (reference sequence).

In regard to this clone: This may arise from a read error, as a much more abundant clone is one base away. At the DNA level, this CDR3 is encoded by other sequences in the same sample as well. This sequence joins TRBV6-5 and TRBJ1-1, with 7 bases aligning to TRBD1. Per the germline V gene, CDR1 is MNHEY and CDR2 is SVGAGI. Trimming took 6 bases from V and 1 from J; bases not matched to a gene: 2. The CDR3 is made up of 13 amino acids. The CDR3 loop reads CASRRQGNTEAFF. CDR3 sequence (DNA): TGTGCCAGCAGGAGACAGGGGAACACTGAAGCTTTCTTT.

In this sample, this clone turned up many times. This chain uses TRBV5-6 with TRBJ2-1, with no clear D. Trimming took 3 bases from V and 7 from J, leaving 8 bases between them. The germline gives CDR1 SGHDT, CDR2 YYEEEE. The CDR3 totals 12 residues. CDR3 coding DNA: TGTGCCAGCAGCTCCAGGTGGAATGAGCAGTTCTTC. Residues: CASSSRWNEQFF.

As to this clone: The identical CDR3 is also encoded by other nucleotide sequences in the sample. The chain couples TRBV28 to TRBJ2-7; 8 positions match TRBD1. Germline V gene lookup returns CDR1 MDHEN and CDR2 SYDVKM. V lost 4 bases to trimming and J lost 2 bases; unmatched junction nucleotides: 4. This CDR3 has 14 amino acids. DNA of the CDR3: TGTGCCAGCAGTTACCTGGGACAGGCCTACGAGCAGTACTTC. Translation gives CASSYLGQAYEQYF.

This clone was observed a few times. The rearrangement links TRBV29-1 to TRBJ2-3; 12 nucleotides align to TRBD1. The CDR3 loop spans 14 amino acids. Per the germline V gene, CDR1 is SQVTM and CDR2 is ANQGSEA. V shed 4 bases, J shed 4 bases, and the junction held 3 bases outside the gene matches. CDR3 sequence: CSVGDRGLADTQYF. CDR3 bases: TGCAGCGTTGGGGACAGGGGGCTGGCAGATACGCAGTATTTT.

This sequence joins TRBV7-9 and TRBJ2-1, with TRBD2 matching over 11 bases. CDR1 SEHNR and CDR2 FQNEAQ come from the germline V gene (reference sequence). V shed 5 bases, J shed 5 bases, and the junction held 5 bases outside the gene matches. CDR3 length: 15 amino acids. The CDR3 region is CASSPPGLADNEQFF. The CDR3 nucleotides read TGTGCCAGCAGCCCCCCGGGACTAGCGGACAATGAGCAGTTCTTC.

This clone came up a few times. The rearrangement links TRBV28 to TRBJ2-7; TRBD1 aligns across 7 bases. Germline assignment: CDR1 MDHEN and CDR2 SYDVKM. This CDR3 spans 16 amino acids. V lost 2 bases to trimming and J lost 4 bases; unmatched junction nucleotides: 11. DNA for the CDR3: TGTGCCAGCAGTTTAAACCTGGACAGGAGGACGTACGAGCAGTACTTC. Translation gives CASSLNLDRRTYEQYF.

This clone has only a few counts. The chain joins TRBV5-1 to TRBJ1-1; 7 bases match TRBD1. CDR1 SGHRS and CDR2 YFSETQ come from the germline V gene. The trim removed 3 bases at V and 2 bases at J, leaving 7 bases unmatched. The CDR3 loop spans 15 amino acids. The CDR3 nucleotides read TGCGCCAGCAGCTCCTTGGACAGGACTAACACTGAAGCTTTCTTT. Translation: CASSSLDRTNTEAFF.

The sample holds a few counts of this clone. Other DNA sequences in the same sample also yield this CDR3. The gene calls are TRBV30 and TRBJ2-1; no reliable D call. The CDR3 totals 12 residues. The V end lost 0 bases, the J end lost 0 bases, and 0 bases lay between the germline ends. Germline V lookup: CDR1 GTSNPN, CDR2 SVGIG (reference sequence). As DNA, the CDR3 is TGTGCCTGGAGTGTCTCCTACAATGAGCAGTTCTTC. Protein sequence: CAWSVSYNEQFF.

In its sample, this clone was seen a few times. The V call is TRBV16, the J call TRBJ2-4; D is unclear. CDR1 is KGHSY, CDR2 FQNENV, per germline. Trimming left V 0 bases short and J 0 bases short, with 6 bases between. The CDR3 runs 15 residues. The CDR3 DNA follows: TGTGCCAGCAGCCAATCCCAGATAGCCAAAAACATTCAGTACTTC. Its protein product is CASSQSQIAKNIQYF.

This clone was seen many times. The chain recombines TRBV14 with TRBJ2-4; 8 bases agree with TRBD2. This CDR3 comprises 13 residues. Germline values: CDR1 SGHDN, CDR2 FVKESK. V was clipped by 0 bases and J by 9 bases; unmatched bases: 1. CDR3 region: CASSQDGLAIQYF. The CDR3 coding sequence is TGTGCCAGCAGCCAAGATGGACTAGCCATTCAGTACTTC.

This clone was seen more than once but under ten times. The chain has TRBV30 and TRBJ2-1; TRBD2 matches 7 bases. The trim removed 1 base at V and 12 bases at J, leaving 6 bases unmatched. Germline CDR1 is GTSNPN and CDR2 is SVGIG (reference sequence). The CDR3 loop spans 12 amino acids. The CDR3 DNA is TGTGCCTGGAGTGGTACGGGAGGATCGCAGTTCTTC. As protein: CAWSGTGGSQFF.

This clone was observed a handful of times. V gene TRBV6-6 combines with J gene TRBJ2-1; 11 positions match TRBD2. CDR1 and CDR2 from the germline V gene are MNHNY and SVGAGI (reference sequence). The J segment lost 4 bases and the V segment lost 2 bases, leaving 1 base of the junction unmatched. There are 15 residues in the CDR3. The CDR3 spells CASSYASGRYNEQFF. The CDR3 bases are TGTGCCAGCAGTTACGCTAGCGGGAGGTACAATGAGCAGTTCTTC.

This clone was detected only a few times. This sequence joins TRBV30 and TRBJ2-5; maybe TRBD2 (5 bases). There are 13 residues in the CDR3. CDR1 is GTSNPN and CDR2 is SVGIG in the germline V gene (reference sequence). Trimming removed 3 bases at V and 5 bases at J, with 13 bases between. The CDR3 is CAWSRGSPETQYF. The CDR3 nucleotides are TGTGCCTGGAGCCGAGGGTCCCCCGAGACCCAGTACTTC.

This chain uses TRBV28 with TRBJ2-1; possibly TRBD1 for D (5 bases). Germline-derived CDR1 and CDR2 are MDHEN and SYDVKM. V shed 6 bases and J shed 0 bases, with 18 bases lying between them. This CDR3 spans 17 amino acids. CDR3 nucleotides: TGTGCCAGCAGCGCCACAACAGGCTCCCGCTCCTACAATGAGCAGTTCTTC. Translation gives CASSATTGSRSYNEQFF.

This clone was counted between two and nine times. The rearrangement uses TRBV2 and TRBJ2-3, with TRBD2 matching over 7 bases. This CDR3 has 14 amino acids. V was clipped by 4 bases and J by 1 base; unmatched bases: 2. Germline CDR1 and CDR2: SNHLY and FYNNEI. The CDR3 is CASSGLAGTDTQYF. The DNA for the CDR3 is TGTGCCAGCAGTGGACTAGCTGGCACAGATACGCAGTATTTT.

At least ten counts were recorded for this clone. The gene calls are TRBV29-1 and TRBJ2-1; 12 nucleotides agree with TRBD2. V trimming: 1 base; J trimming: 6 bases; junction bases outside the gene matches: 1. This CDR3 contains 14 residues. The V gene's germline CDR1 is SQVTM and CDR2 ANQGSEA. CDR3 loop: CSVEGTSGANEQFF. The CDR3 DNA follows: TGCAGCGTTGAAGGGACTAGCGGGGCCAATGAGCAGTTCTTC.

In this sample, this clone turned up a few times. CDR3 coding DNA: TGCGCCAGCAGCTTGGGGCCGGTCAAAACCGGGGAGCTGTTTTTT. Its translation: CASSLGPVKTGELFF. The chain combines TRBV5-1 with TRBJ2-2; no firm D call. Germline V CDR1 and CDR2: SGHRS, YFSETQ. This CDR3 is built from 15 residues. V lost 0 bases and J lost 5, with 11 bases in between.

The CDR3 sequence is CASSELGTYNEQFF. The DNA of the CDR3 is TGTGCCAGCAGCGAACTCGGAACCTACAATGAGCAGTTCTTC. The genes are TRBV7-9 and TRBJ2-1; D not resolved. Trimming pared 5 bases from V and 2 bases from J, leaving 10 bases between. The length of the CDR3 is 14 residues. Germline CDR1 and CDR2: SEHNR and FQNEAQ (reference sequence).

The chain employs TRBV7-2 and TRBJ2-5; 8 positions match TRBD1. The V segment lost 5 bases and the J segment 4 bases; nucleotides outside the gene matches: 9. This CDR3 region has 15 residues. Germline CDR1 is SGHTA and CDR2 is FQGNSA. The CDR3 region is CASSTVGQGAETQYF. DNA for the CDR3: TGTGCCAGCAGCACAGTCGGACAGGGCGCAGAGACCCAGTACTTC.